A selection of T cell receptor beta chains follows, all from one sample in a study of CD8 T cells in Susac syndrome. One entry per CDR3 protein, called by TCRdb with MiXCR from the immunoSEQ multiplex PCR reads. The data contain around 120,000 distinct CDR3 sequences, roughly 93% of them singletons. Sequenced input: CD4+ T cells from PBMCs. These receptors originate from a human donor with multiple sclerosis. Each CDR3 is given with its conserved first and last residue. A D gene is named only where the DNA matches it firmly. Some rows have no size entry. The others give once, few or many, or a class for an expanded clone.

abundance	d_gene	j_gene	v_gene	CDR3nt	CDR3aa
-	-	TRBJ1-5	TRBV19	TGTGCCAGTAGTATAGGAGGGAGTAGCAATCAGCCCCAGCATTTT	CASSIGGSSNQPQHF
-	TRBD1	TRBJ1-5	TRBV19	TGTGCCAGTAGAGATTTTTACTCCGGGGACAGAGAGAATCAGCCCCAGCATTTT	CASRDFYSGDRENQPQHF
-	TRBD2	TRBJ2-1	TRBV28	TGTGCCAGCAGATTCCCGGGACTAGCGGGCCCCTACAATGAGCAGTTCTTC	CASRFPGLAGPYNEQFF
-	-	TRBJ1-1	TRBV29-1	TGCAGCGTTGGATTAAGCGCCACTGAAGCTTTCTTT	CSVGLSATEAFF
-	TRBD1	TRBJ2-2	TRBV6-1	TGTGCCAGCAGGGGACAGGGGACGTCGAACACCGGGGAGCTGTTTTTT	CASRGQGTSNTGELFF
-	TRBD1	TRBJ2-1	TRBV18	TGTGCCAGCTCACCTATTCGACAGGGGAGCACCTACAATGAGCAGTTCTTC	CASSPIRQGSTYNEQFF
-	-	TRBJ1-6	TRBV30	TGTGCCTGGAAGGGCTCCTATAATTCACCCCTCCACTTT	CAWKGSYNSPLHF
-	-	TRBJ1-2	TRBV2	TGTGCCAGCAGCGCTATCGCAGATTCCTATGGCTACACCTTC	CASSAIADSYGYTF
-	-	TRBJ1-1	TRBV19	TGTGCCACAGAACCTCAGGGTCGGGGTCTGCACACTGAAGCTTTCTTT	CATEPQGRGLHTEAFF
-	TRBD1	TRBJ1-1	TRBV6-5	TGTGCCAGCAGTCGCACAGGGGTGAACACTGAAGCTTTCTTT	CASSRTGVNTEAFF
-	-	TRBJ2-1	TRBV5-1	TGCGCCAGCAGCTTGATTACAGGGCGGAATGAGCAGTTCTTC	CASSLITGRNEQFF
-	-	TRBJ2-7	TRBV10-3	TGTGCCATCAGTGAGTCAGGGCAGGGCGAGCAGTACTTC	CAISESGQGEQYF
once	-	TRBJ2-3	TRBV4-1	TGCGCCAGCAGCCAACTGACAAAGCCAGATACGCAGTATTTT	CASSQLTKPDTQYF
-	-	TRBJ2-7	TRBV29-1	TGCAGCGGCTTACGGGGACTCGAGCAGTACTTC	CSGLRGLEQYF
-	-	TRBJ1-2	TRBV20-1	TGCAGTGCTAGGAATACAAGGGCATTCGGTGGCTACACCTTC	CSARNTRAFGGYTF
-	TRBD2	TRBJ2-7	TRBV12-3/TRBV12-4	TGTGCCAGCAGCCCTAGCGGGGGGGCATCGTACGAGCAGTACTTC	CASSPSGGASYEQYF
-	-	TRBJ1-2	TRBV3-1	TGTGCCAGCAGCCAGAGGAGGGATGGCTACACCTTC	CASSQRRDGYTF
once	-	TRBJ2-5	TRBV29-1	TGCAGCACGTCGACTGGTGAGACCCAGTACTTC	CSTSTGETQYF
once	TRBD1	TRBJ2-7	TRBV29-1	TGCAGCGTTGAAGGTGGGACAGCAAGCTCCTACGAGCAGTACTTC	CSVEGGTASSYEQYF
-	-	TRBJ1-4	TRBV7-9	TGTGCCAGCAGCTTTATGGTGGGATTAACTAATGAAAAACTGTTTTTT	CASSFMVGLTNEKLFF
-	-	TRBJ2-7	TRBV28	TGTGCCAGCACTAGTTGGAGCCGACCCGTCCCCTACGAGCAGTACTTC	CASTSWSRPVPYEQYF
once	-	TRBJ2-2	TRBV3-1	TGTGCCAGCAGCCAAGAATGGCAGATCACCGGGGAGCTGTTTTTT	CASSQEWQITGELFF
-	-	TRBJ2-7	TRBV2	TGTGCCAGTAAGACAGCCAGTCCGTACGAGCAGTACTTC	CASKTASPYEQYF
once	TRBD1	TRBJ2-7	TRBV6-5	TGTGCCAGCAGTTACTCGAGGCAGGGGGCTGTATACGAGCAGTACTTC	CASSYSRQGAVYEQYF
-	TRBD1	TRBJ1-2	TRBV20-1	TGCAGTGCTGACCCGGACAGGGCAGGTGGCTACACCTTC	CSADPDRAGGYTF
-	-	TRBJ1-2	TRBV6-1	TGTGCCAGCAGTGAAGCGATCACAGAACCCTATGGCTACACCTTC	CASSEAITEPYGYTF
-	-	TRBJ2-2	TRBV7-2	TGTGCCAGCAGCCGAAATGGAGGGGGCCTAACCGGGGAGCTGTTTTTT	CASSRNGGGLTGELFF
-	TRBD1	TRBJ1-3	TRBV14	TGTGCCAGCAGCCGAACACGGAGGGCAGGGGGCTCTGGAAACACCATATATTTT	CASSRTRRAGGSGNTIYF
-	-	TRBJ1-2	TRBV9	TGTGCCAGCAGCCCCTCTAGGGGTATTCGGGGAAGTGACTATGGCTACACCTTC	CASSPSRGIRGSDYGYTF
once	TRBD1	TRBJ1-2	TRBV19	TGTGCCAGTAGTCCGCATCGACAGGGAACAATTAACTATGGCTACACCTTC	CASSPHRQGTINYGYTF
-	TRBD1	TRBJ1-2	TRBV4-3	TGCGCCAGCAGCCAACCGGGACAGCCGTACGGCTACACCTTC	CASSQPGQPYGYTF
-	TRBD2	TRBJ2-5	TRBV3-1	TGTGCCAGCAGCCCACCCCGCGTTAGCGGGGGGGAAGAGACCCAGTACTTC	CASSPPRVSGGEETQYF
-	TRBD1	TRBJ1-6	TRBV2	TGTGCCAGCAGTGAAGCTGTCGGACAGGCTTCACCCCTCCACTTT	CASSEAVGQASPLHF